This T cell receptor beta chain was retrieved from a study of cytomegalovirus exposure and HLA in healthy donors. The V segment lost 4 bases and the J segment 3 bases; nucleotides outside the gene matches: 3. From germline, CDR1 is MGHDK and CDR2 SYGVNS. The CDR3 has 14 residues. 13 Jbeta primers and 60 Vbeta primers were used for the PCR. Using immunoSEQ multiplex PCR, the repertoire was profiled, and TCRdb retains in-frame clones only, with some absent. Among about 190,000 clones listed, about three quarters were seen once. The TCR sequence derives from a woman in her thirties or forties in good health and CMV-seronegative. V gene TRBV25-1 combines with J gene TRBJ2-1; 7 bases line up with TRBD2. The sequencing sample was made of PBMCs. CDR3 bases: TGTGCCAGCAGTGGCGGGAGTTACTACAATGAGCAGTTCTTC. This codes for CASSGGSYYNEQFF.